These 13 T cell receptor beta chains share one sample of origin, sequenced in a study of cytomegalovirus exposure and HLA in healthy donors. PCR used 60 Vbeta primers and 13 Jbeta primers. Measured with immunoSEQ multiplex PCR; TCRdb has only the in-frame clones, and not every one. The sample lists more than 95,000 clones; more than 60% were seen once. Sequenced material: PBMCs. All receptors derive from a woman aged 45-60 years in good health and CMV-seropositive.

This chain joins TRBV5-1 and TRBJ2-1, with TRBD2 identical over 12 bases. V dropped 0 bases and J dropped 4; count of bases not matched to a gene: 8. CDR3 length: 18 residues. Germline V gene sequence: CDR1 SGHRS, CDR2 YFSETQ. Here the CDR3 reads CASSLAILAGGGYNEQFF. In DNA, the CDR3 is TGCGCCAGCAGCTTGGCAATTCTAGCGGGAGGGGGTTACAATGAGCAGTTCTTC.

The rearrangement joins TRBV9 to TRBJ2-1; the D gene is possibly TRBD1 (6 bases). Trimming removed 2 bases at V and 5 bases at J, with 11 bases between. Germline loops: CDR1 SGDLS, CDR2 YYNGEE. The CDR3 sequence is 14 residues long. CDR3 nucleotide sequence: TGTGCCAGCAGCGTCAGGGGTCCGGACAATGAGCAGTTCTTC. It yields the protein CASSVRGPDNEQFF.

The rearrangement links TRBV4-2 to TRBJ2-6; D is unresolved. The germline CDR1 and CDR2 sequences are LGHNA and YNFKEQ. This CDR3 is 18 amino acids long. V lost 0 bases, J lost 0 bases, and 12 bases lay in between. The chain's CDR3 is CASSQDAPASSGANVLTF. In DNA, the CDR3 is TGTGCCAGCAGCCAAGATGCCCCCGCTAGCTCTGGGGCCAACGTCCTGACTTTC.

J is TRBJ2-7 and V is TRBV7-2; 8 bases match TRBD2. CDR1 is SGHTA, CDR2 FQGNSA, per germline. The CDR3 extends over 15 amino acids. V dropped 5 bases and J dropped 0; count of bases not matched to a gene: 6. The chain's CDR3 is CASSAGGANSYEQYF. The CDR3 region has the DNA TGTGCCAGCAGCGCCGGGGGGGCGAACTCCTACGAGCAGTACTTC.

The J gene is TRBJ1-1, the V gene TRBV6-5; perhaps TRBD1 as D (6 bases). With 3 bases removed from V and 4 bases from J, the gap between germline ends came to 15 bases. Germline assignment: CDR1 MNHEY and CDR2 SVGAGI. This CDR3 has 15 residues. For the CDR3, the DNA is TGTGCCAGCAGTTATCAGCGGGGGGCGGGCACTGAAGCTTTCTTT. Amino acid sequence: CASSYQRGAGTEAFF.

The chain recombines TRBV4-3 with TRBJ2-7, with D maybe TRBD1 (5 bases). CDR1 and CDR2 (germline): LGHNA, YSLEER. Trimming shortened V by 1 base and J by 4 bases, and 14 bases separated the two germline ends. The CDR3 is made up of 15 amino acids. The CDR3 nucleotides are TGCGCCAGCAGCCAAGGAGCAGGGTGGAGTTACGAGCAGTACTTC. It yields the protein CASSQGAGWSYEQYF.

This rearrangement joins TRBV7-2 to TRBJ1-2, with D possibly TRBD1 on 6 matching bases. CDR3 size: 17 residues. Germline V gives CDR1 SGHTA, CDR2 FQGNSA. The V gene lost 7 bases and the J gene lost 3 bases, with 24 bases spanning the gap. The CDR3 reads CASNLKGGGRVDYGYTF. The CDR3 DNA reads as TGTGCCAGCAACCTAAAAGGGGGGGGCAGGGTAGACTATGGCTACACCTTC.

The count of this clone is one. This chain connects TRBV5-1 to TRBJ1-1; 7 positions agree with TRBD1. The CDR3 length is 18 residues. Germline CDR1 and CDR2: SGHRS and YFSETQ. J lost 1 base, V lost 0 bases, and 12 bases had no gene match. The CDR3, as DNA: TGCGCCAGCAGCTTGGGTTTTCGTGGAGGGGGCGAGAACACTGAAGCTTTCTTT. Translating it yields CASSLGFRGGGENTEAFF.

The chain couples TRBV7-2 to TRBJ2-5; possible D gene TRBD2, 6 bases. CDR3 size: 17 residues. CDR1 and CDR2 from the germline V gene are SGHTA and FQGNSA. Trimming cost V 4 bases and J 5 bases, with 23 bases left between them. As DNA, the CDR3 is TGTGCCAGCAGCTCCCGGTCAGCGGGCACCACCCCGGAGACCCAGTACTTC. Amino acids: CASSSRSAGTTPETQYF.

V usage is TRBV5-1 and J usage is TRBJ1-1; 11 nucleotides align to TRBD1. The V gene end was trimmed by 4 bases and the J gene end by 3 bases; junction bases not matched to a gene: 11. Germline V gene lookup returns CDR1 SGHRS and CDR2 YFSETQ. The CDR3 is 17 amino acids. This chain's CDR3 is CASSIGQGARIDTEAFF. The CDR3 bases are TGCGCCAGCAGCATCGGACAGGGGGCTCGTATAGACACTGAAGCTTTCTTT.

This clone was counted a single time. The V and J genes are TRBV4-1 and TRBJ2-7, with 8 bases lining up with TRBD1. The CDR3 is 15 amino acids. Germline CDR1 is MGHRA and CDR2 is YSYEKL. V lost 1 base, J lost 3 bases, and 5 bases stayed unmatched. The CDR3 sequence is CASSQGSGGHYEQYF. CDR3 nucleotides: TGCGCCAGCAGCCAAGGTTCAGGGGGCCACTACGAGCAGTACTTC.

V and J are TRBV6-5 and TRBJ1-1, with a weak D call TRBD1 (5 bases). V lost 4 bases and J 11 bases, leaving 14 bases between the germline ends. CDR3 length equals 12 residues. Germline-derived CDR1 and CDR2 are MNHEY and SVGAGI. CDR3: CASSWTGGEAFF. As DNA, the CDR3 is TGTGCCAGCAGTTGGACGGGGGGGGAGGCTTTCTTT.

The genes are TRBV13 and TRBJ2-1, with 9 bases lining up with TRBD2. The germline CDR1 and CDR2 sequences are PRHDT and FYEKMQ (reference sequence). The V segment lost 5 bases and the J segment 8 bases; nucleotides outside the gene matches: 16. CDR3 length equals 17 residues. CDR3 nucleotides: TGTGCCAGCAGCCCAGGGGGGCGGGGGGGCCGTTGGGATGAGCAGTTCTTC. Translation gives CASSPGGRGGRWDEQFF.